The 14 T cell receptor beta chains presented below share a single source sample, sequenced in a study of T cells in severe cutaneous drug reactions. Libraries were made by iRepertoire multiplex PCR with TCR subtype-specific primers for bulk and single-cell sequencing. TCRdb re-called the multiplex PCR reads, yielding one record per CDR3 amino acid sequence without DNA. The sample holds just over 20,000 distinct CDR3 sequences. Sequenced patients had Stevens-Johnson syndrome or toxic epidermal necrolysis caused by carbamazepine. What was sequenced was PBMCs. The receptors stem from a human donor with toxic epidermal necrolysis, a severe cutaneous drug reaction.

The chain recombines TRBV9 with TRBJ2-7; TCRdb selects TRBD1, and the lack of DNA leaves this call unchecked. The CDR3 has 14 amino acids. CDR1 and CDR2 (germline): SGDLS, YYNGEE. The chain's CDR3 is CASSGGTEPYEQYF.

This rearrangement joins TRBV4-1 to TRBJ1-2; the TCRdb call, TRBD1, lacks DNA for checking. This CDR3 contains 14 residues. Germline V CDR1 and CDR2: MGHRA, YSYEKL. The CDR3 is CASSETTGLYGYTF.

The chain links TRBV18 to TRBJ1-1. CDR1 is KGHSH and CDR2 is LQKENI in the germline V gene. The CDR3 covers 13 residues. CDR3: CASSGTGPGKAFF.

CDR3 region: CASSQAALKPYEQYF. The V call is TRBV3-1, the J call TRBJ2-7; the D call of TRBD2 rests on TCRdb alone, since no DNA is present to check it. The CDR3 spans 15 residues. Germline assignment: CDR1 LGHDT and CDR2 YNNKEL (reference sequence).

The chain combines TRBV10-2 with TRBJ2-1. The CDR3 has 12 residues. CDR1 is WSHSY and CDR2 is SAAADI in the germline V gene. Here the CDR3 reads CASSESNNEQFF.

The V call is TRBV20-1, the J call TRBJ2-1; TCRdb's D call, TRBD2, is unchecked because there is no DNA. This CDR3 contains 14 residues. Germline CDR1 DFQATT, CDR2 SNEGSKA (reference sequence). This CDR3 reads CSASRASGSDEQFF.

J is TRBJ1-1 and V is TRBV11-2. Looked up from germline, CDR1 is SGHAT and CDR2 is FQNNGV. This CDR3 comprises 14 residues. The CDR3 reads CASIGQGVNTEAFF.

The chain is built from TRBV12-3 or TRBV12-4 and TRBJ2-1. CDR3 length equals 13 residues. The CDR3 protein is CASSLTSGDEQFF.

CDR3 in amino acids: CASSLGGDPLNEQFF. The gene calls are TRBV27 and TRBJ2-1. This CDR3 has 15 residues. CDR1 and CDR2 from the germline V gene are MNHEY and SMNVEV (reference sequence).

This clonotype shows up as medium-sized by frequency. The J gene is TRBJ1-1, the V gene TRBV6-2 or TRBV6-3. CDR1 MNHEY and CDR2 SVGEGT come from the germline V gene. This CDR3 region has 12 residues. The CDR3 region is CASSFSSAEAFF.

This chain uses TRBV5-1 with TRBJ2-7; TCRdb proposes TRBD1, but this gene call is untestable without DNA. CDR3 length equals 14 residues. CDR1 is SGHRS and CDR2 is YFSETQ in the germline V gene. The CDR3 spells CASSLGDRAFEQYF.

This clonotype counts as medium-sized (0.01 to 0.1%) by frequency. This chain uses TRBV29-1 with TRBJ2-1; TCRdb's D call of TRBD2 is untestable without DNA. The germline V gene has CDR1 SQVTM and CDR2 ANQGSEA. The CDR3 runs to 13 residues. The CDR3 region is CSVRTSGYNEQFF.

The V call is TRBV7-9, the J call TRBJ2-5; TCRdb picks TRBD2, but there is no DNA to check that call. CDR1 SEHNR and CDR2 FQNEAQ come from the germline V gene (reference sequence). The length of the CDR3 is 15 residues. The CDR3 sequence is CASSSGTSGEETQYF. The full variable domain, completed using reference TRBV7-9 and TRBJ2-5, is DTGVSQNPRHKITKRGQNVTFRCDPISEHNRLYWYRQTLGQGPEFLTYFQNEAQLEKSRLLSDRFSAERPKGSFSTLEIQRTEQGDSAMYLCASSSGTSGEETQYFGPGTRLLVL.

CDR3 residues: CASSFMGTSGNEQFF. The gene calls are TRBV27 and TRBJ2-1; no DNA is available, so the TRBD2 call from TCRdb remains unchecked. The CDR3 is made up of 15 amino acids. The germline CDR1 and CDR2 sequences are MNHEY and SMNVEV (reference sequence).